This TCR beta chain was sequenced during a study of cytomegalovirus exposure and HLA in healthy donors. Study in general: Of approximately 400 genotyped donors, more than 70% clustered with self-reported Caucasian donors.

This clone occurred a few times. Antigen: not known. This CDR3 region has 13 residues. Germline CDR1 and CDR2: MNHNS and SASEGT. Trimming removed 3 bases at V and 3 bases at J, with 9 bases between. Amplification used 60 Vbeta primers and 13 Jbeta primers. Clones were sequenced by immunoSEQ multiplex PCR, and TCRdb holds only the in-frame ones, with some missing. The sample shows roughly 120,000 clones, around 81% of them seen only once. Broader study findings: When a later analysis was performed, an Asian-associated ancestry cluster reportedly had fewer N-insertions than the roughly 670-donor mean. Roughly uniform depth of sequencing across donors was assumed in presence/absence analyses.

The sample comprised PBMCs. This TCR was sampled from a woman between 40 and 50 years old in good health and CMV-seronegative. The chain links TRBV6-1 to TRBJ2-7; D gene ambiguous. CDR3 residues: CASSDNPGYEQYF. The CDR3 DNA follows: TGTGCCAGCAGTGATAACCCCGGCTACGAGCAGTACTTC.